These 14 T cell receptor beta chains were sequenced from one sample in a study of CD8+CD57+ T cells in acquired aplastic anemia. Both TCR beta VDJ combination and CDR3 sequence profiling were carried out. Genomic DNA was the template for this profiling. Each CDR3 protein gets one entry after TCRdb re-called the reads with MiXCR. The table lists over 150,000 distinct CDR3 sequences, 45% to 60% of them singletons. The sequenced patients had an expansion of CD8+CD57+ cells seen by flow cytometry. The specimen sequenced was sorted CD4+, CD8+, or CD8+CD57+ T cells (not recorded which) from PBMCs. Every receptor here comes from a human donor with aplastic anemia.

This clonotype was observed a handful of times. This sequence joins TRBV6-1 and TRBJ2-1; tentatively, D is TRBD2 (6 bases). The CDR3 is 17 residues long. Germline V lookup: CDR1 MNHNS, CDR2 SASEGT. Between the trimmed V and J ends, which lost 7 bases and 6 bases, there was a span of 25 bases. DNA for the CDR3: TGTGCCAGCATCAATAGGTTGGGTAGCGGCGACCTCAATGAGCAGTTCTTC. Translation gives CASINRLGSGDLNEQFF.

This clonotype was detected many times. The gene calls are TRBV11-1 and TRBJ1-5; no reliable D call. V gave up 0 bases and J gave up 5 bases, with 14 bases separating them. The CDR3 consists of 16 residues. Germline V gene data show CDR1 as SGHAT and CDR2 as FQDESV (reference sequence). The CDR3 DNA follows: TGTGCCAGCAGCTTAGCGGGCGGCGGGAGACATCAGCCCCAGCATTTT. Protein: CASSLAGGGRHQPQHF. Variable domain in full (rest from reference TRBV11-1 and TRBJ1-5): EAEVAQSPRYKITEKSQAVAFWCDPISGHATLYWYRQILGQGPELLVQFQDESVVDDSQLPKDRFSAERLKGVDSTLKIQPAELGDSAMYLCASSLAGGGRHQPQHFGDGTRLSIL.

CDR3 nucleotides: TGCGCCAGCAGTCGACAGGGGGGAATGAACACTGAAGCTTTCTTT. Protein: CASSRQGGMNTEAFF. The chain recombines TRBV4-1 with TRBJ1-1, with TRBD1 identical over 9 bases. The CDR3 contains 15 residues. After removal of 6 bases from V and 0 bases from J, the junction contained 5 bases not matched to a gene. Germline V gene sequence: CDR1 MGHRA, CDR2 YSYEKL.

In its sample, this clonotype was seen a few times. The chain links TRBV6-1 to TRBJ1-3; maybe TRBD1 (6 bases). This CDR3 is built from 17 residues. CDR1 MNHNS and CDR2 SASEGT come from the germline V gene. V lost 2 bases and J lost 2, with 16 bases in between. The DNA for the CDR3 is TGTGCCAGCAGTGAAACAACCCGCTACAGGGCTGGAAACACCATATATTTT. It specifies CASSETTRYRAGNTIYF.

This clonotype occurred a few times. A much larger clone lies a single base off, so this may be a read error. This chain's CDR3 is CASSSVGHLYGYTF. The CDR3 DNA is TGTGCCAGCAGCTCAGTGGGACACCTCTATGGCTACACCTTC. The V and J genes are TRBV7-9 and TRBJ1-2, with D possibly being TRBD1 (6 bases). The CDR3 consists of 14 residues. Germline V CDR1 and CDR2: SEHNR, FQNEAQ (reference sequence). V lost 4 bases and J lost 4, with 13 bases in between.

A word on this clonotype: This may stem from a read error, because a much larger clone lies one nucleotide away. The chain uses TRBV3-1 and TRBJ2-7, with TRBD1 matching over 12 bases. Unmatched junction bases numbered 9, after V lost 3 bases and J lost 3 bases. The V gene's germline CDR1 is LGHDT and CDR2 YNNKEL (reference sequence). The CDR3 totals 17 residues. The CDR3 region is CASSQSRDRGLVYEQYF. The CDR3 DNA follows: TGTGCCAGCAGCCAGAGCAGGGACAGGGGGCTAGTCTACGAGCAGTACTTC.

The chain uses TRBV24-1 and TRBJ2-2; no definite D call. CDR3 length: 14 residues. V shed 9 bases and J shed 1 base, with 11 bases lying between them. CDR1 KGHDR and CDR2 SFDVKD come from the germline V gene. This CDR3 is CATGGTENTGELFF. The CDR3 region has the DNA TGTGCCACCGGTGGAACGGAGAACACCGGGGAGCTGTTTTTT.

There are a few counts of this clonotype. This sequence joins TRBV6-1 and TRBJ1-5; 8 bases line up with TRBD1. The germline V gene has CDR1 MNHNS and CDR2 SASEGT. The CDR3 totals 13 residues. The trim removed 7 bases at V and 5 bases at J, leaving 4 bases unmatched. CDR3 sequence reads: CASKGTGDQPQHF. Here the CDR3 DNA reads TGTGCCAGCAAGGGGACAGGAGATCAGCCCCAGCATTTT.

This rearrangement joins TRBV7-2 to TRBJ2-7, with 7 bases that match TRBD1. Germline values: CDR1 SGHTA, CDR2 FQGNSA. V lost 8 bases and J lost 3; bases outside the gene matches: 10. The length of the CDR3 is 14 residues. CDR3 region: CASSPARGIYEQYF. CDR3 coding DNA: TGTGCCAGCTCACCGGCCAGGGGGATCTACGAGCAGTACTTC.

This clonotype was recorded many times. The chain is built from TRBV12-3 or TRBV12-4 and TRBJ2-7; maybe TRBD1 (6 bases). Trimming took off 3 bases at V and 3 bases at J, with 12 bases between the two ends. This CDR3 comprises 14 residues. CDR3 in amino acids: CASSFRDIFYEQYF. The CDR3 nucleotides are TGTGCCAGCAGTTTCCGGGACATCTTCTACGAGCAGTACTTC.

This chain joins TRBV20-1 and TRBJ1-1, with 8 bases aligning to TRBD1. CDR1 DFQATT and CDR2 SNEGSKA come from the germline V gene (reference sequence). The CDR3 spans 16 residues. J gave up 5 bases and V 3 bases, and 14 bases lay outside the gene matches. CDR3 sequence reads: CSASGPGQGRGTEAFF. The CDR3 DNA sequence: TGCAGTGCTAGTGGCCCAGGACAGGGAAGGGGGACTGAAGCTTTCTTT.

The V gene is TRBV10-2, the J gene TRBJ1-3; TRBD1 matches 7 bases. CDR1 and CDR2 from the germline V gene are WSHSY and SAAADI. After removal of 6 bases from V and 7 bases from J, the junction contained 12 bases not matched to a gene. The CDR3 totals 15 residues. CDR3 nucleotide sequence: TGCGCCAGCAGGAGCCCACAGGGGCGGGATAACACCATATATTTT. Translation gives CASRSPQGRDNTIYF.

This clonotype was found a few times. The rearrangement uses TRBV7-6 and TRBJ1-1, with D unresolved. Trimming pared 5 bases from V and 1 base from J, leaving 8 bases between. CDR1 and CDR2 from the germline V gene are SGHVS and FNYEAQ. The CDR3 covers 13 residues. The CDR3 loop reads CASSQEANTEAFF. The CDR3 DNA follows: TGTGCCAGCAGCCAAGAGGCGAACACTGAAGCTTTCTTT.

The rearrangement uses TRBV7-6 and TRBJ2-1; 9 nucleotides line up with TRBD1. The germline gives CDR1 SGHVS, CDR2 FNYEAQ. The CDR3 is 15 amino acids. Trimming at V came to 5 bases and at J to 6 bases, leaving 8 bases not matched to a gene. For the CDR3, the DNA is TGTGCCAGCAGCAGGGGACAGGGAGTGATCAATGAGCAGTTCTTC. This encodes CASSRGQGVINEQFF. Using reference TRBV7-6 and TRBJ2-1 for the parts outside the CDR3, the full variable domain is GAGVSQSPRYKVTKRGQDVALRCDPISGHVSLYWYRQALGQGPEFLTYFNYEAQQDKSGLPNDRFSAERPEGSISTLTIQRTEQRDSAMYRCASSRGQGVINEQFFGPGTRLTVL.